This T cell receptor beta chain was identified in a study of T cell changes during pregnancy in multiple sclerosis. Germline V gene sequence: CDR1 MNHEY, CDR2 SMNVEV (reference sequence). V lost 5 bases, J lost 4 bases, and 11 bases lay in between. This CDR3 spans 13 amino acids. Assay used: immunoSEQ multiplex PCR; TCRdb lists only in-frame clones, some missing. The table shows about 80,000 clones, with around nine tenths occurring only once. The source material was peripheral blood, sampled before pregnancy. The chain carries TRBV27 and TRBJ1-2; D not certain. The receptor's source is a female donor with multiple sclerosis, enrolled in a pregnancy study. The CDR3 DNA follows: TGTGCCAGCAGTAACGGTCCCCCCTATGGCTACACCTTC. It codes for CASSNGPPYGYTF.